This TCR beta chain was recovered during a study of blood T cell repertoires in COVID-19. The method was immunoSEQ multiplex PCR; TCRdb's version includes in-frame clones alone and lacks a portion of them. Of over 120,000 clones listed, about 80% are singletons. The CDR3 runs to 17 residues. The germline CDR1 and CDR2 sequences are SGHRS and YFSETQ. With 2 bases removed from V and 0 bases from J, the gap between germline ends came to 14 bases. The table lists this clone with a count of one. This chain joins TRBV5-1 and TRBJ1-4, with a weak D call TRBD1 (6 bases). This TCR derives from a man between 65 and 85 years old who had recovered from COVID-19. Sequences were obtained from peripheral blood. CDR3 residues: CASSFSDRTATNEKLFF. Here the CDR3 DNA reads TGCGCCAGCAGCTTCTCCGACAGGACTGCAACTAATGAAAAACTGTTTTTT.